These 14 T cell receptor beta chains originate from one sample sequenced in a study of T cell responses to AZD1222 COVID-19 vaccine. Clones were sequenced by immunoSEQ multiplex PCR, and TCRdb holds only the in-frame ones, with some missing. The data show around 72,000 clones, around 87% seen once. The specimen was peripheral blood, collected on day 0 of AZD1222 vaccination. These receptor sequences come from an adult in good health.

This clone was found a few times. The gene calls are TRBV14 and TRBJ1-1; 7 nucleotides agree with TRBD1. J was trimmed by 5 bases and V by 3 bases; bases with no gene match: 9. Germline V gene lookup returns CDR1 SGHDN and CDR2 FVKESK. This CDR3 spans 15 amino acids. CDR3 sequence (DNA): TGTGCCAGCAGCCACTATAAGACAGGGTTAACTGAAGCTTTCTTT. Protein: CASSHYKTGLTEAFF.

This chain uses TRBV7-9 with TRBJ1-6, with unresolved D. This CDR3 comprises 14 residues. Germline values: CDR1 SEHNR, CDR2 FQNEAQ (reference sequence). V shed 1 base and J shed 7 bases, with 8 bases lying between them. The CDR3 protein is CASSLVHGNSPLHF. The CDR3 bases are TGTGCCAGCAGCTTAGTTCATGGAAATTCACCCCTCCACTTT.

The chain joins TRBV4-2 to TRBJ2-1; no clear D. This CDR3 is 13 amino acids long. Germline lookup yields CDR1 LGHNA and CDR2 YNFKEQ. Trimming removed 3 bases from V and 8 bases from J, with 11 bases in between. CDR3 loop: CASSHTSTHEQFF. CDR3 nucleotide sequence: TGTGCCAGCAGCCATACATCAACGCATGAGCAGTTCTTC.

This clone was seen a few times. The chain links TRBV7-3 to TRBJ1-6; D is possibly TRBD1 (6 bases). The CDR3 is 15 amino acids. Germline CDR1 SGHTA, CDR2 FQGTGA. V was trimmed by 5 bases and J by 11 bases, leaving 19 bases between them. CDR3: CASSPPDRTWAPLHF. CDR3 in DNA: TGTGCCAGCAGCCCACCGGACAGAACCTGGGCACCCCTCCACTTT. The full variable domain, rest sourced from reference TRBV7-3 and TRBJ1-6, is GAGVSQTPSNKVTEKGKYVELRCDPISGHTALYWYRQSLGQGPEFLIYFQGTGAADDSGLPNDRFFAVRPEGSVSTLKIQRTERGDSAVYLCASSPPDRTWAPLHFGNGTRLTVT.

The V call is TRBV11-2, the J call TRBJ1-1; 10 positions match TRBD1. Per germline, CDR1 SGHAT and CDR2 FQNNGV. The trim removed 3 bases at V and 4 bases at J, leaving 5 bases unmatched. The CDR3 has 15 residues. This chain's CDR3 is CASSFWTGGFTEAFF. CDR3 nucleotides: TGTGCCAGCAGCTTCTGGACAGGGGGATTCACTGAAGCTTTCTTT.

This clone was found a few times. The CDR3 sequence is CAWTKGAYEQYF. CDR3 sequence (DNA): TGTGCCTGGACCAAGGGTGCCTACGAGCAGTACTTC. The rearrangement joins TRBV30 to TRBJ2-7, with unresolved D. This CDR3 spans 12 amino acids. Germline lookup yields CDR1 GTSNPN and CDR2 SVGIG (reference sequence). Trimming took 4 bases from V and 2 from J, leaving 9 bases between them.

In DNA form, the CDR3 reads TGCGCCAGCAGCTTGGAGGGGGGAGATAACACTGAAGCTTTCTTT. Amino acids: CASSLEGGDNTEAFF. The genes are TRBV5-1 and TRBJ1-1, with D possibly matching TRBD1 (6 bases). The germline CDR1 and CDR2 sequences are SGHRS and YFSETQ. The CDR3 has 15 amino acids. Between the trimmed V and J ends, which lost 0 bases and 2 bases, there was a span of 11 bases.

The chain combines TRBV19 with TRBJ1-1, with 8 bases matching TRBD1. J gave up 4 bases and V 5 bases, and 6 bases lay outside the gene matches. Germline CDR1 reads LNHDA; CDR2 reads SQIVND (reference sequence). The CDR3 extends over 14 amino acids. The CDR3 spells CASSQTGDRTEAFF. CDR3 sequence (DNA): TGTGCCAGTAGTCAGACAGGGGATCGCACTGAAGCTTTCTTT.

Here the CDR3 DNA reads TGCGCCAGCAGCTTAGCGGACTCCGATTATACCTACGAGCAGTACTTC. Translated: CASSLADSDYTYEQYF. The V gene is TRBV4-3, the J gene TRBJ2-7, with D perhaps TRBD2 (6 bases). V was clipped by 5 bases and J by 2 bases, with 19 bases between them. CDR3 length: 16 amino acids. Germline V gene data show CDR1 as LGHNA and CDR2 as YSLEER.

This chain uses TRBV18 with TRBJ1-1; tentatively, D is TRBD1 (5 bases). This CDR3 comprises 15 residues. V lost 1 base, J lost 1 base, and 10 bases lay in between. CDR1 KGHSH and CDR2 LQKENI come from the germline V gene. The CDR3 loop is CASSPLKQANTEAFF. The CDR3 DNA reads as TGTGCCAGCTCACCACTAAAACAGGCGAACACTGAAGCTTTCTTT.

The CDR3 here is CASNTGGTYEQYF. The CDR3 DNA reads as TGCGCCAGCAACACGGGGGGTACCTACGAGCAGTACTTC. This chain uses TRBV5-1 with TRBJ2-7, with 7 nucleotides matching TRBD2. The CDR3 sequence is 13 residues long. CDR1 is SGHRS, CDR2 YFSETQ, per germline. Trimming took 6 bases from V and 2 from J; bases not matched to a gene: 5.

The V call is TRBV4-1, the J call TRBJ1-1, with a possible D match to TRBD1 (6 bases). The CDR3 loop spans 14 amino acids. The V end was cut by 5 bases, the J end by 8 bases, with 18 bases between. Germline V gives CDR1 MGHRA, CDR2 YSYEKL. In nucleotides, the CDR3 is TGCGCCAGCAGCTCCAGGGGTTCTTTGGTGGAAGCTTTCTTT. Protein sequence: CASSSRGSLVEAFF.

Here the CDR3 reads CASLWRNSNQPQHF. For the CDR3, the DNA is TGTGCCAGCCTCTGGCGTAATAGCAATCAGCCCCAGCATTTT. The V gene is TRBV6-5, the J gene TRBJ1-5; no clear D gene. The CDR3 runs to 14 residues. Germline lookup yields CDR1 MNHEY and CDR2 SVGAGI. Between the trimmed V and J ends, which lost 8 bases and 0 bases, there was a span of 11 bases.

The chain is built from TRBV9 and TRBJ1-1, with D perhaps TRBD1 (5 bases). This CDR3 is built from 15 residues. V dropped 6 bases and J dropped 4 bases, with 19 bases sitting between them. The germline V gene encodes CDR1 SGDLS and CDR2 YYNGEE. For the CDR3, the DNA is TGTGCCAGCACCGTCGTTTTGGGGGGGTCCACTGAAGCTTTCTTT. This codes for CASTVVLGGSTEAFF.